The clone carrying this TCR beta chain was detected many times. Its antigen is unknown. Germline V gene sequence: CDR1 SGHVS, CDR2 FQNEAQ. Trimming removed 5 bases from V and 6 bases from J, with 10 bases in between. The CDR3 loop spans 13 amino acids. To make TCR beta libraries, researchers used iRepertoire HTBI primers and Arm-PCR of CDR3 regions. TCRdb re-called the multiplex PCR reads with MiXCR, one entry per CDR3 protein. Of more than 350,000 distinct CDR3 sequences in the sample, around 23% were seen once. The data derive from a study of regulatory T cells in long-lasting Graves disease. Documented time point: persistent/refractory GD, antithyroid drugs over 5 years with positive TRAb. Construction of the TCR library relied on RNA isolated from PBMCs. Study-level findings and limits: Accuracy may have been reduced by the small sample size.

The receptor was isolated from a female donor with Graves disease. Sequenced here: peripheral blood mononuclear cells (PBMCs), sampled when the disease was refractory, from a patient treated with antithyroid drugs. The chain combines TRBV7-8 with TRBJ2-2, with D perhaps matching TRBD2 (6 bases). For the CDR3, the DNA is TGTGCCAGCAGCGGAGGGAGCGCCGGGGAGCTGTTTTTT. Translated: CASSGGSAGELFF.